A selection of T cell receptor beta chains follows, all from one sample in a study of T cell clones after liver transplantation. Generated by immunoSEQ multiplex PCR, the TCRdb table keeps only in-frame clones and is missing some. The sample holds over 14,000 clones, nearly 95% seen once. The sequenced sample was CD8+ T cells from blood, obtained before liver transplant. Receptor source: a human donor who received a liver transplant. Each CDR3 is given with its conserved first and last residue. The D gene is left open where the match is weak. Not every row has a clone size; where given, it reads once, few, many or a size class.

J gene: TRBJ1-1
clone size: once
D gene: NA
V gene: TRBV7-8
CDR3 protein: CASSLSKNTEAFF
CDR3 DNA: TGTGCCAGCAGCTTATCGAAGAACACTGAAGCTTTCTTT

J gene: TRBJ2-7
clone size: NA
D gene: NA
V gene: TRBV11-2
CDR3 protein: CASSLVAAPGNEQYF
CDR3 DNA: TGTGCCAGCAGCTTAGTCGCCGCGCCGGGGAACGAGCAGTACTTC

J gene: TRBJ2-1
clone size: NA
D gene: TRBD2
V gene: TRBV9
CDR3 protein: CASNEAGGLYNEQFF
CDR3 DNA: TGTGCCAGCAATGAAGCGGGGGGTCTCTACAATGAGCAGTTCTTC

J gene: TRBJ2-2
clone size: NA
D gene: NA
V gene: TRBV13
CDR3 protein: CASSRVTGELFF
CDR3 DNA: TGTGCCAGCTCGAGGGTTACCGGGGAGCTGTTTTTT

J gene: TRBJ1-2
clone size: NA
D gene: NA
V gene: TRBV2
CDR3 protein: CASIGGAAGYTF
CDR3 DNA: TGTGCCAGCATCGGAGGGGCGGCTGGCTACACCTTC

J gene: TRBJ2-3
clone size: medium-sized
D gene: TRBD2
V gene: TRBV27
CDR3 protein: CASRVLAGGFEDTQYF
CDR3 DNA: TGTGCCAGCAGGGTACTAGCGGGAGGATTTGAAGATACGCAGTATTTT

J gene: TRBJ2-6
clone size: NA
D gene: TRBD2
V gene: TRBV11-3
CDR3 protein: CASSLVAGGPSAWANVLTF
CDR3 DNA: TGTGCCAGCAGCTTAGTGGCGGGAGGGCCCTCGGCCTGGGCCAACGTCCTGACTTTC

J gene: TRBJ2-7
clone size: NA
D gene: NA
V gene: TRBV6-5
CDR3 protein: CASSQMTPYEQYF
CDR3 DNA: TGTGCCAGCAGTCAGATGACACCCTACGAGCAGTACTTC

J gene: TRBJ1-5
clone size: NA
D gene: NA
V gene: TRBV27
CDR3 protein: CASSLSRGLNQPQHF
CDR3 DNA: TGTGCCAGCAGTTTAAGCAGGGGCCTGAATCAGCCCCAGCATTTT

J gene: TRBJ2-7
clone size: NA
D gene: NA
V gene: TRBV27
CDR3 protein: CASSRGSSYEQYF
CDR3 DNA: TGTGCCAGCAGCCGGGGAAGCTCCTACGAGCAGTACTTC

J gene: TRBJ2-7
clone size: NA
D gene: TRBD2
V gene: TRBV4-1
CDR3 protein: CASSQEATGTSSYEQYF
CDR3 DNA: TGCGCCAGCAGCCAAGAAGCAACCGGGACTAGCAGTTACGAGCAGTACTTC